This T cell receptor (beta chain) was captured by sequencing in a study of T cells after yellow fever vaccination. Study overall: Low-cell-number fractions underwent preparation using SMART-Seq v4 Ultra Low Input.

This clonotype was observed many times. TCRdb re-analysed the 5' RACE reads in MiXCR, keeping a single row per CDR3 protein. The sample contains 160,000 or so distinct CDR3 sequences, about 7% of which appear only once. CDR1 is DFQATT and CDR2 is SNEGSKA in the germline V gene (reference sequence). This CDR3 has 14 residues. Losses at the gene ends were 3 bases for V and 9 bases for J; bases not matched to a gene: 11. Sequenced here: CD4+ T cells sorted from PBMCs, sampled less than 6 days after the first yellow fever vaccination. The chain combines TRBV20-1 with TRBJ2-1; 7 positions match TRBD2. The clonotype originates from a man between 18 and 29 years old who received the YFV17D yellow fever vaccine. The CDR3, as DNA: TGCAGTGCTAGGGGTTGGGGGGGGAGGCTTGAGCAGTTCTTC. It yields the protein CSARGWGGRLEQFF.